The 30 T cell receptor beta chains listed next were all sequenced from one sample in a study of control samples from healthy donors and cancer patients. Sequencing was performed with immunoSEQ multiplex PCR; in TCRdb, only in-frame clones are kept and a portion is missing. This table has just under 100,000 clones, more than 85% appearing once. Sequencing was carried out using blood. These TCRs come from a man younger than 30 in good health.

The gene calls are TRBV4-1 and TRBJ2-3; 14 bases map to TRBD2. V was clipped by 8 bases and J by 2 bases; unmatched bases: 6. This CDR3 comprises 16 residues. Germline lookup yields CDR1 MGHRA and CDR2 YSYEKL. The CDR3 sequence is CASGTSGRLATDTQYF. As DNA, the CDR3 is TGCGCCAGCGGGACTAGCGGGAGACTAGCCACAGATACGCAGTATTTT.

CDR3 in amino acids: CASSLAGGTYNSPLHF. For the CDR3, the DNA is TGTGCCAGCAGCTTAGCAGGGGGAACCTATAATTCACCCCTCCACTTT. The chain uses TRBV11-2 and TRBJ1-6; TRBD1 aligns across 7 bases. J lost 2 bases, V lost 1 base, and 2 bases had no gene match. Germline V CDR1 and CDR2: SGHAT, FQNNGV. There are 16 residues in the CDR3.

The V call is TRBV7-8, the J call TRBJ1-4, with D maybe TRBD1 (6 bases). The V gene lost 6 bases and the J gene lost 8 bases, with 19 bases spanning the gap. The germline V gene has CDR1 SGHVS and CDR2 FQNEAQ. The CDR3 is 15 amino acids. As DNA, the CDR3 is TGTGCCAGCAGGATTACAGGGTCGCTAGGAGAAAAACTGTTTTTT. It encodes CASRITGSLGEKLFF.

The rearrangement uses TRBV5-8 and TRBJ2-7; D not resolved. Trimming pared 1 base from V and 0 bases from J, leaving 8 bases between. The V gene's germline CDR1 is SGHTS and CDR2 YDEGEE. The CDR3 contains 14 residues. In DNA, the CDR3 is TGTGCCAGCAGCTTGAACAGTCTCTCCTACGAGCAGTACTTC. This gives the protein CASSLNSLSYEQYF. Full variable domain (missing parts from reference TRBV5-8 and TRBJ2-7): EAGVTQSPTHLIKTRGQQATLRCSPISGHTSVYWYQQALGLGLQFLLWYDEGEERNRGNFPPRFSGRQFPNYSSELNVNALELEDSALYLCASSLNSLSYEQYFGPGTRLTVT.

This rearrangement joins TRBV12-3 or TRBV12-4 to TRBJ1-2, with D possibly matching TRBD1 (5 bases). The CDR3 spans 12 residues. V dropped 6 bases and J dropped 8 bases, with 13 bases sitting between them. The chain's CDR3 is CASSGGLWGYTF. CDR3 in DNA: TGTGCCAGCAGCGGGGGACTCTGGGGCTACACCTTC.

V usage is TRBV6-6 and J usage is TRBJ2-1; TRBD2 matches 8 bases. V trimming: 8 bases; J trimming: 7 bases; junction bases outside the gene matches: 16. CDR3 size: 16 residues. The V gene's germline CDR1 is MNHNY and CDR2 SVGAGI (reference sequence). In nucleotides, the CDR3 is TGTGCCAGCCTAATGGCGGGGGGCACGGGTCATAATGAGCAGTTCTTC. It specifies CASLMAGGTGHNEQFF.

The count of this clone is one. The chain joins TRBV6-5 to TRBJ2-1, with unresolved D. The CDR3 extends over 14 amino acids. CDR1 and CDR2 (germline): MNHEY, SVGAGI. The ends were cut back, 0 bases at V and 3 bases at J, with 6 bases in the middle. CDR3 in amino acids: CASSYSPSYNEQFF. The DNA of the CDR3 is TGTGCCAGCAGTTACTCGCCCAGCTACAATGAGCAGTTCTTC.

The rearrangement uses TRBV6-6 and TRBJ1-1; a possible D gene is TRBD1 (6 bases). The germline V gene encodes CDR1 MNHNY and CDR2 SVGAGI (reference sequence). V was pared by 2 bases and J by 2 bases, with 9 bases between. The CDR3 is 14 amino acids. The CDR3 sequence is CASSYPGHNTEAFF. The CDR3 DNA is TGTGCCAGCAGTTACCCGGGACATAACACTGAAGCTTTCTTT.

The chain recombines TRBV30 with TRBJ1-1; no definite D call. The germline CDR1 and CDR2 sequences are GTSNPN and SVGIG (reference sequence). CDR3 size: 11 residues. V shed 8 bases and J shed 6 bases, with 13 bases lying between them. CDR3 sequence reads: CALVYLAEAFF. The CDR3 DNA is TGTGCCCTGGTGTATCTGGCTGAAGCTTTCTTT.

The chain recombines TRBV9 with TRBJ1-1; no reliable D call. The V end lost 0 bases, the J end lost 11 bases, and 14 bases lay between the germline ends. The germline V gene has CDR1 SGDLS and CDR2 YYNGEE. This CDR3 has 13 residues. CDR3 sequence: CASSVENRSPAFF. The CDR3 coding sequence is TGTGCCAGCAGCGTAGAAAACCGAAGTCCGGCTTTCTTT.

The chain carries TRBV3-1 (or the pseudogene TRBV3-2) and TRBJ1-4; unclear D gene. CDR1 and CDR2 (germline): LGHDT, YNNKEL (reference sequence). The CDR3 runs 14 residues. Trimming took off 3 bases at V and 5 bases at J, with 10 bases between the two ends. CDR3 nucleotides: TGTGCCAGCAGCCAGTTTGAGGAGAATGAAAAACTGTTTTTT. Its protein product is CASSQFEENEKLFF.

The V call is TRBV10-2, the J call TRBJ1-1; possibly TRBD1 for D (5 bases). V lost 6 bases and J lost 1, with 9 bases in between. CDR1 and CDR2 from the germline V gene are WSHSY and SAAADI. CDR3 size: 13 residues. The DNA for the CDR3 is TGCGCCAGCAGACGCGGGGGGAACACTGAAGCTTTCTTT. Its protein is CASRRGGNTEAFF.

V is TRBV4-1 and J is TRBJ2-3; 10 bases match TRBD1. The V segment lost 3 bases and the J segment 1 base; nucleotides outside the gene matches: 4. The germline CDR1 and CDR2 sequences are MGHRA and YSYEKL. There are 16 residues in the CDR3. The CDR3 is CASSHLGTGGTDTQYF. CDR3 in DNA: TGCGCCAGCAGCCATCTTGGGACAGGGGGCACAGATACGCAGTATTTT.

V and J are TRBV5-1 and TRBJ1-4; 9 positions agree with TRBD1. This CDR3 has 16 residues. Looked up from germline, CDR1 is SGHRS and CDR2 is YFSETQ. Trimming took 2 bases from V and 2 from J; bases not matched to a gene: 4. The DNA for the CDR3 is TGCGCCAGCAGCTTCTCGGGGACAGGGACTAATGAAAAACTGTTTTTT. It is translated as CASSFSGTGTNEKLFF.

This chain uses TRBV7-7 with TRBJ2-1; unclear D gene. V shed 0 bases and J shed 4 bases, with 10 bases lying between them. CDR1 is SSHAT, CDR2 FNYEAQ, per germline (reference sequence). The CDR3 totals 15 residues. The CDR3 DNA follows: TGTGCCAGCAGCTTAGCAGTGACCCAGTACAATGAGCAGTTCTTC. Its translation is CASSLAVTQYNEQFF.

The chain joins TRBV6-1 to TRBJ2-3; D is undetermined. There are 15 residues in the CDR3. The V and J ends lost 2 bases and 2 bases respectively, with 11 bases between them. CDR1 MNHNS and CDR2 SASEGT come from the germline V gene. The CDR3, as DNA: TGTGCCAGCAGTGAAATGGGTATTTTCACAGATACGCAGTATTTT. It codes for CASSEMGIFTDTQYF.

The genes are TRBV2 and TRBJ1-1; the match to TRBD1 covers 10 bases. Trimming cost V 8 bases and J 0 bases; bases outside gene matches: 6. CDR1 is SNHLY, CDR2 FYNNEI, per germline. CDR3 size: 15 residues. CDR3 DNA sequence: TGTGCCAGCTCCCGAGACAGGGGGCTGAACACTGAAGCTTTCTTT. Translation gives CASSRDRGLNTEAFF.

The chain recombines TRBV5-3 with TRBJ2-5; D is undetermined. TRBV5-3 is treated as an ORF (open reading frame) with a function not yet certain. The CDR3 loop spans 14 amino acids. The germline V and J ends were trimmed by 3 bases and 2 bases, with 11 bases remaining between them. The CDR3 nucleotides read TGTGCCAGAAGCTCAGGACGTTTTCAAGAGACCCAGTACTTC. This translates into CARSSGRFQETQYF.

The CDR3 is CASSLGATGRYEQYF. The DNA of the CDR3 is TGTGCCAGCAGCTTGGGAGCGACGGGTAGATACGAGCAGTACTTC. The chain carries TRBV5-6 and TRBJ2-7; D remains unclear. Trimming took off 0 bases at V and 4 bases at J, with 14 bases between the two ends. Germline loops: CDR1 SGHDT, CDR2 YYEEEE. The CDR3 has 15 amino acids. Using reference TRBV5-6 and TRBJ2-7 for the parts outside the CDR3, the full variable domain is DAGVTQSPTHLIKTRGQQVTLRCSPKSGHDTVSWYQQALGQGPQFIFQYYEEEERQRGNFPDRFSGHQFPNYSSELNVNALLLGDSALYLCASSLGATGRYEQYFGPGTRLTVT.

The chain recombines TRBV5-1 with TRBJ1-3; D is undetermined. The CDR3 is made up of 16 amino acids. With 4 bases removed from V and 0 bases from J, the gap between germline ends came to 14 bases. Germline loops: CDR1 SGHRS, CDR2 YFSETQ. CDR3 region: CASSPYGQSSGNTIYF. For the CDR3, the DNA is TGCGCCAGCAGCCCGTATGGCCAGAGCTCTGGAAACACCATATATTTT.

The genes are TRBV15 and TRBJ1-2; D gene ambiguous. This CDR3 is built from 14 residues. Germline-derived CDR1 and CDR2 are LNHNV and YYDKDF (reference sequence). Trimming shortened V by 0 bases and J by 3 bases, and 8 bases separated the two germline ends. This CDR3 is CATSREQLHYGYTF. The CDR3 nucleotides are TGTGCCACCAGCAGAGAGCAACTACACTATGGCTACACCTTC. The variable domain in full, completed from reference TRBV15 and TRBJ1-2, reads DAMVIQNPRYQVTQFGKPVTLSCSQTLNHNVMYWYQQKSSQAPKLLFHYYDKDFNNEADTPDNFQSRRPNTSFCFLDIRSPGLGDTAMYLCATSREQLHYGYTFGSGTRLTVV.

V is TRBV27 and J is TRBJ1-2, with 8 bases identical to TRBD1. Germline CDR1 and CDR2: MNHEY and SMNVEV (reference sequence). With 6 bases clipped from V and 6 bases from J, the junction kept 3 bases outside the gene matches. This CDR3 has 12 residues. The CDR3 spells CASRTGGDGYTF. Written as DNA, the CDR3 is TGTGCCAGCAGAACAGGGGGTGATGGCTACACCTTC.

The chain uses TRBV30 and TRBJ1-1; 9 nucleotides align to TRBD1. From germline, CDR1 is GTSNPN and CDR2 SVGIG (reference sequence). V lost 8 bases, J lost 0 bases, and 13 bases stayed unmatched. The CDR3 length is 16 residues. CDR3 sequence (DNA): TGTGCCACGAGTCCGGGACAGGGTCGAGTGAACACTGAAGCTTTCTTT. As protein: CATSPGQGRVNTEAFF.

The chain uses TRBV10-3 and TRBJ1-5; D perhaps matches TRBD1 (6 bases). Germline-derived CDR1 and CDR2 are ENHRY and SYGVKD. V was trimmed by 0 bases and J by 1 base, leaving 13 bases between them. The CDR3 totals 17 residues. This CDR3 reads CAISESTGSPSNQPQHF. DNA of the CDR3: TGTGCCATCAGTGAGTCGACAGGTTCGCCCAGCAATCAGCCCCAGCATTTT.

A single count supports this clone. The V gene is TRBV14, the J gene TRBJ1-2; D is ambiguous. This CDR3 spans 15 amino acids. Per germline, CDR1 SGHDN and CDR2 FVKESK. V was clipped by 2 bases and J by 8 bases, with 18 bases between them. CDR3: CASSQQKAGYGGYTF. In DNA, the CDR3 is TGTGCCAGCAGCCAACAAAAGGCGGGGTATGGCGGCTACACCTTC.

The chain links TRBV7-9 to TRBJ1-4; 8 bases agree with TRBD1. Per germline, CDR1 SEHNR and CDR2 FQNEAQ (reference sequence). J gave up 7 bases and V 4 bases, and 5 bases lay outside the gene matches. This CDR3 has 14 residues. The CDR3, as DNA: TGTGCCAGCAGCTCGACAGGGGCGCTTGAAAAACTGTTTTTT. Its protein product is CASSSTGALEKLFF.

V is TRBV19 and J is TRBJ2-2; possibly TRBD2 for D (6 bases). The CDR3 totals 18 residues. CDR1 is LNHDA, CDR2 SQIVND, per germline (reference sequence). Between the trimmed V and J ends, which lost 0 bases and 6 bases, there was a span of 20 bases. The CDR3 loop is CASSIEGTWSLLSGELFF. The CDR3 nucleotides read TGTGCCAGTAGTATAGAGGGGACTTGGAGTTTGTTGTCCGGGGAGCTGTTTTTT.

This clone was seen a single time. The chain recombines TRBV30 with TRBJ2-7; no definite D call. Trimming pared 5 bases from V and 3 bases from J, leaving 8 bases between. This CDR3 region has 11 residues. CDR1 GTSNPN and CDR2 SVGIG come from the germline V gene (reference sequence). In nucleotides, the CDR3 is TGTGCCTGGGACGGATACTACGAGCAGTACTTC. It specifies CAWDGYYEQYF.

The V call is TRBV4-3, the J call TRBJ2-7; TRBD2 agrees at 12 bases. Losses at the gene ends were 0 bases for V and 3 bases for J; bases not matched to a gene: 3. This CDR3 spans 16 amino acids. CDR1 LGHNA and CDR2 YSLEER come from the germline V gene. The CDR3, as DNA: TGCGCCAGCAGCCAAGAGACTAGCGGGGGCTACTACGAGCAGTACTTC. It translates to CASSQETSGGYYEQYF.

V usage is TRBV6-1 and J usage is TRBJ1-4; no clear D. Germline CDR1 reads MNHNS; CDR2 reads SASEGT. This CDR3 contains 15 residues. Trimming took off 3 bases at V and 5 bases at J, with 13 bases between the two ends. The CDR3 nucleotides are TGTGCCAGCAGTGAGAACCCCGACAAGAATGAAAAACTGTTTTTT. Encoded protein: CASSENPDKNEKLFF.